This record looks at one T cell receptor (beta chain) sequence and its context. Its matching antigen is unknown. For 5 to 6 days at 37°C, the mixed lymphocyte reaction cells were kept in coculture. The entry originates in a study of siplizumab effects on memory and regulatory T cells. The ends were cut back, 7 bases at V and 4 bases at J, with 7 bases in the middle. CDR1 and CDR2 from the germline V gene are SNHLY and FYNNEI. The CDR3 covers 11 residues. Profiled with immunoSEQ multiplex PCR; TCRdb holds only in-frame clones, not every one. The table includes 3,500 or so clones, roughly 57% detected once.

The TCR comes from a human donor in good health; the cells came from an allogeneic mixed lymphocyte reaction. Sequencing was done on a sample of CFSE-low (dividing) CD4+ T cells sorted from an allogeneic mixed lymphocyte reaction. This chain joins TRBV2 and TRBJ2-5; D is unclear. In DNA, the CDR3 is TGTGCCAGCACGCGAGGAGAGACCCAGTACTTC. This translates into CASTRGETQYF.